Shown below are 10 T cell receptor beta chains from a single sample sequenced in a study of blood T cell repertoires in COVID-19. TCRdb keeps only in-frame clones here, not all; method: immunoSEQ multiplex PCR. The sample includes around 250,000 clones, 84% of them seen just once. Sequenced input: peripheral blood. These receptors came from a woman between 40 and 55 years old who had recovered from COVID-19.

This clone has just a few counts. Other DNA sequences from this sample encode an identical CDR3 as well. This sequence joins TRBV24-1 and TRBJ2-1; D is uncertain. In germline, CDR1 is KGHDR, CDR2 SFDVKD. V was shortened by 3 bases and J by 10 bases, with 9 bases between the two germline ends. The CDR3 extends over 12 amino acids. The CDR3 spells CATSDRRGEQFF. In DNA, the CDR3 is TGTGCCACCAGTGATCGGAGAGGAGAGCAGTTCTTC.

The chain has TRBV6-5 and TRBJ1-2; a weak D match, TRBD1 (6 bases). Per the germline V gene, CDR1 is MNHEY and CDR2 is SVGAGI. V dropped 8 bases and J dropped 2 bases, with 18 bases sitting between them. CDR3 size: 15 residues. The DNA for the CDR3 is TGTGCCAGCGGGGCAGGGGTATCGGTCAACTATGGCTACACCTTC. Residues: CASGAGVSVNYGYTF.

This clone was detected only once. The chain links TRBV5-1 to TRBJ1-1, with D possibly matching TRBD1 (6 bases). The germline gives CDR1 SGHRS, CDR2 YFSETQ. This CDR3 is 14 amino acids long. Trimming shortened V by 4 bases and J by 4 bases, and 14 bases separated the two germline ends. CDR3 in DNA: TGCGCCAGCAGCGGGAACAGGGCAAGCACTGAAGCTTTCTTT. It encodes CASSGNRASTEAFF. Drawing the rest from reference TRBV5-1 and TRBJ1-1, the complete variable domain is KAGVTQTPRYLIKTRGQQVTLSCSPISGHRSVSWYQQTPGQGLQFLFEYFSETQRNKGNFPGRFSGRQFSNSRSEMNVSTLELGDSALYLCASSGNRASTEAFFGQGTRLTVV.

The chain couples TRBV2 to TRBJ1-1, with D perhaps matching TRBD1 (6 bases). Germline V lookup: CDR1 SNHLY, CDR2 FYNNEI. V was pared by 3 bases and J by 0 bases, with 11 bases between. The CDR3 has 15 amino acids. The CDR3 sequence is CASSDQDRVNTEAFF. CDR3 bases: TGTGCCAGCAGTGATCAGGACAGAGTGAACACTGAAGCTTTCTTT.

In its sample, this clone was seen once. The V gene is TRBV12-5, the J gene TRBJ2-5, with D possibly TRBD1 on 6 matching bases. The CDR3 runs to 14 residues. From germline, CDR1 is LGHNT and CDR2 FRNRAP. Between the trimmed V and J ends, which lost 6 bases and 1 base, there was a span of 12 bases. The CDR3 spells CASGTDRPQETQYF. CDR3 in DNA: TGTGCTAGTGGGACCGACAGGCCCCAAGAGACCCAGTACTTC.

The J gene is TRBJ2-3, the V gene TRBV27; tentatively, D is TRBD2 (6 bases). V was pared by 5 bases and J by 2 bases, with 11 bases between. CDR3 length equals 14 residues. CDR1 is MNHEY, CDR2 SMNVEV, per germline (reference sequence). The CDR3: CASSLGTYTDTQYF. As DNA, the CDR3 is TGTGCCAGCAGTCTAGGGACTTACACAGATACGCAGTATTTT.

The chain couples TRBV2 to TRBJ1-1, with D possibly matching TRBD1 (5 bases). CDR1 is SNHLY, CDR2 FYNNEI, per germline. V dropped 0 bases and J dropped 1 base, with 9 bases sitting between them. The CDR3 is 15 residues long. Here the CDR3 DNA reads TGTGCCAGCAGTGAAGCGCTTAGGGGGAACACTGAAGCTTTCTTT. Amino acids: CASSEALRGNTEAFF.

CDR3 coding DNA: TGTGCCAGCAGCTCCAACAGGGGTTCTGGCTATGGCTACACCTTC. It yields the protein CASSSNRGSGYGYTF. V and J are TRBV7-2 and TRBJ1-2, with 7 bases aligning to TRBD1. V was clipped by 4 bases and J by 4 bases; unmatched bases: 9. Per germline, CDR1 SGHTA and CDR2 FQGNSA. The CDR3 length is 15 residues.

This rearrangement joins TRBV10-3 to TRBJ2-2, with 8 bases that match TRBD1. This CDR3 has 15 amino acids. The J segment lost 5 bases and the V segment lost 0 bases, leaving 2 bases of the junction unmatched. The germline V gene has CDR1 ENHRY and CDR2 SYGVKD. This chain's CDR3 is CAISESDRDTGELFF. For the CDR3, the DNA is TGTGCCATCAGTGAGTCGGACAGGGATACCGGGGAGCTGTTTTTT.

The chain uses TRBV6-2 or TRBV6-3 and TRBJ1-5; D may be TRBD1 (6 bases). The CDR3 runs 14 residues. Germline V lookup: CDR1 MNHEY, CDR2 SVGEGT. Between the trimmed V and J ends, which lost 6 bases and 0 bases, there was a span of 9 bases. CDR3: CASSRGNSNQPQHF. CDR3 nucleotide sequence: TGTGCCAGCAGCAGGGGAAATAGCAATCAGCCCCAGCATTTT.